This TCR beta chain was retrieved from a study of OX40 agonist ivuxolimab in advanced cancers. The study's findings and limits: The study found that CD8+ T cells averaged more expanded clones than CD4+. Antigens targeted by the expanded peripheral T cells were not determined.

The method was immunoSEQ multiplex PCR; TCRdb's version includes in-frame clones alone and lacks a portion of them. Of 75,000 to 95,000 clones in the sample, around 92% were seen once. For this clone: Its antigen is still unknown.

CDR3 length: 11 amino acids. Germline V CDR1 and CDR2: SNHLY, FYNNEI. V was trimmed by 3 bases and J by 5 bases, leaving 3 bases between them. J is TRBJ2-3 and V is TRBV2; no clear D. Material: CD4+ or CD8+ T cells sorted from blood, obtained in a trial of the OX40 agonist ivuxolimab. The receptor was derived from an adult with an advanced solid tumor such as melanoma, head and neck, liver or kidney cancer. CDR3 amino acids: CASSEVDTQYF. The DNA for the CDR3 is TGTGCCAGCAGTGAGGTAGATACGCAGTATTTT. Together with reference TRBV2 and TRBJ2-3, the CDR3 gives the full variable domain: EPEVTQTPSHQVTQMGQEVILRCVPISNHLYFYWYRQILGQKVEFLVSFYNNEISEKSEIFDDQFSVERPDGSNFTLKIRSTKLEDSAMYFCASSEVDTQYFGPGTRLTVL.